The sequence of this T cell receptor beta chain was determined in a study of T-cell memory formation after mild COVID-19. Using its own MiXCR run on the 5' RACE reads, TCRdb lists one record per CDR3 protein. The sample has some 490,000 distinct CDR3 sequences; 18% are singletons. CDR1 SGHRS and CDR2 YFSETQ come from the germline V gene. V dropped 4 bases and J dropped 7; count of bases not matched to a gene: 6. CDR3 length: 14 amino acids. This TCR came from an adult woman who had mild COVID-19 (a few samples of this study predate the infection). Cell type and time point are not known. This chain connects TRBV5-1 to TRBJ2-1; 9 bases fit TRBD1. Sequencing used PBMCs or a T cell subset sorted from them (not recorded which). CDR3 sequence: CASSLQGAQNEQFF. In DNA form, the CDR3 reads TGCGCCAGCAGCCTACAGGGGGCCCAAAATGAGCAGTTCTTC.